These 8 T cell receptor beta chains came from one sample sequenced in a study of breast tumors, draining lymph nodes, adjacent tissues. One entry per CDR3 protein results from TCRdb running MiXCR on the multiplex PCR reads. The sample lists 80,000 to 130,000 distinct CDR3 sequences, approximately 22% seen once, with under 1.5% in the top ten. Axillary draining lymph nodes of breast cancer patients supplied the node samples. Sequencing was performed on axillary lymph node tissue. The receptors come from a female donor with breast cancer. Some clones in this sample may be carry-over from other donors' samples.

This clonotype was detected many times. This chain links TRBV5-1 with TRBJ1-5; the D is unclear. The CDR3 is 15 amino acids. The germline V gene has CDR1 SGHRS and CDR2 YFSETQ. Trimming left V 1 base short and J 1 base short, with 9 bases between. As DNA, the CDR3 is TGCGCCAGCAGCTTGATCCCGGGCAGCAATCAGCCCCAGCATTTT. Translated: CASSLIPGSNQPQHF.

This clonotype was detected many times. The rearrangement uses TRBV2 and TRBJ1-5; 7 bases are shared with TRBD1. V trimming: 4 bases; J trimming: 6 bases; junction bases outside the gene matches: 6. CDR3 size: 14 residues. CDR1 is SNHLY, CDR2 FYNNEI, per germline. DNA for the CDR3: TGTGCCAGCAGTGTAATGACAGGGATTCAGCCCCAGCATTTT. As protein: CASSVMTGIQPQHF.

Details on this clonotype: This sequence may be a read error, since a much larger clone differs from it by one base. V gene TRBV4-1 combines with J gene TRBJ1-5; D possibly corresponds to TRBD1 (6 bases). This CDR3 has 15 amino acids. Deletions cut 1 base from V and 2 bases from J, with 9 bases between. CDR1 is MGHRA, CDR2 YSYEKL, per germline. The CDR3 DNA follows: TGCGCCAGCAGCCAAGGGACAGCTGGCAATCAGCCCCAGCATTTT. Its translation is CASSQGTAGNQPQHF.

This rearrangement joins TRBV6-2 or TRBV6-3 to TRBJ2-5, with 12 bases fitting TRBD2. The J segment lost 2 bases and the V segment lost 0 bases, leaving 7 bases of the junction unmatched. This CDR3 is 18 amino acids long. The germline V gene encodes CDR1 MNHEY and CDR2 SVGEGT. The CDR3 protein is CASSYSTLAGGTQETQYF. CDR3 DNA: TGTGCCAGCAGTTACTCGACCCTAGCGGGGGGGACGCAAGAGACCCAGTACTTC.

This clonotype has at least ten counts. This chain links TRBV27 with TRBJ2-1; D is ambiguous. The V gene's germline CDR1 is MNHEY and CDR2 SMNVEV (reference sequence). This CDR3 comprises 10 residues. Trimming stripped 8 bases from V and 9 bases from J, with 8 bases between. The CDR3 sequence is CASGGVEQFF. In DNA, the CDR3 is TGTGCCAGCGGCGGCGTTGAGCAGTTCTTC.

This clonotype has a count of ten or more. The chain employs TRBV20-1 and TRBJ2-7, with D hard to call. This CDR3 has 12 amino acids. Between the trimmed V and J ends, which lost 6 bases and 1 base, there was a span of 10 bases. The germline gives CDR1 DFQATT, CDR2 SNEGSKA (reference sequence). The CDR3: CSAGLGSYEQYF. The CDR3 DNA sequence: TGCAGTGCGGGTCTAGGGTCCTACGAGCAGTACTTC.

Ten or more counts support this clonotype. The CDR3 bases are TGCGCCAGCAGCTTGGTCGAGCGGCTCACAGATACGCAGTATTTT. The encoded protein is CASSLVERLTDTQYF. The V gene is TRBV5-1, the J gene TRBJ2-3; D perhaps matches TRBD2 (5 bases). Germline lookup yields CDR1 SGHRS and CDR2 YFSETQ. This CDR3 contains 15 residues. V lost 0 bases, J lost 2 bases, and 10 bases lay in between.

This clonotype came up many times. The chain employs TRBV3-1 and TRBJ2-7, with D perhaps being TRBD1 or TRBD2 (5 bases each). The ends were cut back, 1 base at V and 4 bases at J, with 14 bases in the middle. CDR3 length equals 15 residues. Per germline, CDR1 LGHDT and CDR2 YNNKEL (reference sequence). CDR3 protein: CASSQGPGRQYEQYF. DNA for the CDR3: TGTGCCAGCAGCCAAGGACCGGGACGGCAGTACGAGCAGTACTTC.